This T cell receptor beta chain appears in the sequencing data of a study of CD8 T cells in ankylosing spondylitis. Whole-study results and caveats: What seemed typical of ankylosing spondylitis blood was a TCR beta motif built from about eight highly homologous variants. Disease-linked clones proved CD8+ and comparatively uncommon in peripheral blood.

Making use of molecular barcodes, quantitative 5'-RACE generated TCR beta libraries. TCRdb redid the calling of the 5' RACE reads with MiXCR, one entry per CDR3 protein. Among hundreds of thousands of distinct CDR3 sequences listed, more than 20% were seen once. This clonotype came up a few times. The antigen is not known. CDR1 and CDR2 (germline): MGHRA, YSYEKL. The germline V and J ends were trimmed by 0 bases and 5 bases, with 11 bases remaining between them. CDR3 size: 14 residues. This TCR was recovered from a male donor with ankylosing spondylitis or in good health (not recorded which). The sequenced material came from blood, either unsorted or a sorted T cell fraction (not recorded which). The chain combines TRBV4-1 with TRBJ2-7, with D possibly being TRBD1 (6 bases). Here the CDR3 DNA reads TGCGCCAGCAGCCAAGAAACAGGGAGACACGAGCAGTACTTC. Residues: CASSQETGRHEQYF.